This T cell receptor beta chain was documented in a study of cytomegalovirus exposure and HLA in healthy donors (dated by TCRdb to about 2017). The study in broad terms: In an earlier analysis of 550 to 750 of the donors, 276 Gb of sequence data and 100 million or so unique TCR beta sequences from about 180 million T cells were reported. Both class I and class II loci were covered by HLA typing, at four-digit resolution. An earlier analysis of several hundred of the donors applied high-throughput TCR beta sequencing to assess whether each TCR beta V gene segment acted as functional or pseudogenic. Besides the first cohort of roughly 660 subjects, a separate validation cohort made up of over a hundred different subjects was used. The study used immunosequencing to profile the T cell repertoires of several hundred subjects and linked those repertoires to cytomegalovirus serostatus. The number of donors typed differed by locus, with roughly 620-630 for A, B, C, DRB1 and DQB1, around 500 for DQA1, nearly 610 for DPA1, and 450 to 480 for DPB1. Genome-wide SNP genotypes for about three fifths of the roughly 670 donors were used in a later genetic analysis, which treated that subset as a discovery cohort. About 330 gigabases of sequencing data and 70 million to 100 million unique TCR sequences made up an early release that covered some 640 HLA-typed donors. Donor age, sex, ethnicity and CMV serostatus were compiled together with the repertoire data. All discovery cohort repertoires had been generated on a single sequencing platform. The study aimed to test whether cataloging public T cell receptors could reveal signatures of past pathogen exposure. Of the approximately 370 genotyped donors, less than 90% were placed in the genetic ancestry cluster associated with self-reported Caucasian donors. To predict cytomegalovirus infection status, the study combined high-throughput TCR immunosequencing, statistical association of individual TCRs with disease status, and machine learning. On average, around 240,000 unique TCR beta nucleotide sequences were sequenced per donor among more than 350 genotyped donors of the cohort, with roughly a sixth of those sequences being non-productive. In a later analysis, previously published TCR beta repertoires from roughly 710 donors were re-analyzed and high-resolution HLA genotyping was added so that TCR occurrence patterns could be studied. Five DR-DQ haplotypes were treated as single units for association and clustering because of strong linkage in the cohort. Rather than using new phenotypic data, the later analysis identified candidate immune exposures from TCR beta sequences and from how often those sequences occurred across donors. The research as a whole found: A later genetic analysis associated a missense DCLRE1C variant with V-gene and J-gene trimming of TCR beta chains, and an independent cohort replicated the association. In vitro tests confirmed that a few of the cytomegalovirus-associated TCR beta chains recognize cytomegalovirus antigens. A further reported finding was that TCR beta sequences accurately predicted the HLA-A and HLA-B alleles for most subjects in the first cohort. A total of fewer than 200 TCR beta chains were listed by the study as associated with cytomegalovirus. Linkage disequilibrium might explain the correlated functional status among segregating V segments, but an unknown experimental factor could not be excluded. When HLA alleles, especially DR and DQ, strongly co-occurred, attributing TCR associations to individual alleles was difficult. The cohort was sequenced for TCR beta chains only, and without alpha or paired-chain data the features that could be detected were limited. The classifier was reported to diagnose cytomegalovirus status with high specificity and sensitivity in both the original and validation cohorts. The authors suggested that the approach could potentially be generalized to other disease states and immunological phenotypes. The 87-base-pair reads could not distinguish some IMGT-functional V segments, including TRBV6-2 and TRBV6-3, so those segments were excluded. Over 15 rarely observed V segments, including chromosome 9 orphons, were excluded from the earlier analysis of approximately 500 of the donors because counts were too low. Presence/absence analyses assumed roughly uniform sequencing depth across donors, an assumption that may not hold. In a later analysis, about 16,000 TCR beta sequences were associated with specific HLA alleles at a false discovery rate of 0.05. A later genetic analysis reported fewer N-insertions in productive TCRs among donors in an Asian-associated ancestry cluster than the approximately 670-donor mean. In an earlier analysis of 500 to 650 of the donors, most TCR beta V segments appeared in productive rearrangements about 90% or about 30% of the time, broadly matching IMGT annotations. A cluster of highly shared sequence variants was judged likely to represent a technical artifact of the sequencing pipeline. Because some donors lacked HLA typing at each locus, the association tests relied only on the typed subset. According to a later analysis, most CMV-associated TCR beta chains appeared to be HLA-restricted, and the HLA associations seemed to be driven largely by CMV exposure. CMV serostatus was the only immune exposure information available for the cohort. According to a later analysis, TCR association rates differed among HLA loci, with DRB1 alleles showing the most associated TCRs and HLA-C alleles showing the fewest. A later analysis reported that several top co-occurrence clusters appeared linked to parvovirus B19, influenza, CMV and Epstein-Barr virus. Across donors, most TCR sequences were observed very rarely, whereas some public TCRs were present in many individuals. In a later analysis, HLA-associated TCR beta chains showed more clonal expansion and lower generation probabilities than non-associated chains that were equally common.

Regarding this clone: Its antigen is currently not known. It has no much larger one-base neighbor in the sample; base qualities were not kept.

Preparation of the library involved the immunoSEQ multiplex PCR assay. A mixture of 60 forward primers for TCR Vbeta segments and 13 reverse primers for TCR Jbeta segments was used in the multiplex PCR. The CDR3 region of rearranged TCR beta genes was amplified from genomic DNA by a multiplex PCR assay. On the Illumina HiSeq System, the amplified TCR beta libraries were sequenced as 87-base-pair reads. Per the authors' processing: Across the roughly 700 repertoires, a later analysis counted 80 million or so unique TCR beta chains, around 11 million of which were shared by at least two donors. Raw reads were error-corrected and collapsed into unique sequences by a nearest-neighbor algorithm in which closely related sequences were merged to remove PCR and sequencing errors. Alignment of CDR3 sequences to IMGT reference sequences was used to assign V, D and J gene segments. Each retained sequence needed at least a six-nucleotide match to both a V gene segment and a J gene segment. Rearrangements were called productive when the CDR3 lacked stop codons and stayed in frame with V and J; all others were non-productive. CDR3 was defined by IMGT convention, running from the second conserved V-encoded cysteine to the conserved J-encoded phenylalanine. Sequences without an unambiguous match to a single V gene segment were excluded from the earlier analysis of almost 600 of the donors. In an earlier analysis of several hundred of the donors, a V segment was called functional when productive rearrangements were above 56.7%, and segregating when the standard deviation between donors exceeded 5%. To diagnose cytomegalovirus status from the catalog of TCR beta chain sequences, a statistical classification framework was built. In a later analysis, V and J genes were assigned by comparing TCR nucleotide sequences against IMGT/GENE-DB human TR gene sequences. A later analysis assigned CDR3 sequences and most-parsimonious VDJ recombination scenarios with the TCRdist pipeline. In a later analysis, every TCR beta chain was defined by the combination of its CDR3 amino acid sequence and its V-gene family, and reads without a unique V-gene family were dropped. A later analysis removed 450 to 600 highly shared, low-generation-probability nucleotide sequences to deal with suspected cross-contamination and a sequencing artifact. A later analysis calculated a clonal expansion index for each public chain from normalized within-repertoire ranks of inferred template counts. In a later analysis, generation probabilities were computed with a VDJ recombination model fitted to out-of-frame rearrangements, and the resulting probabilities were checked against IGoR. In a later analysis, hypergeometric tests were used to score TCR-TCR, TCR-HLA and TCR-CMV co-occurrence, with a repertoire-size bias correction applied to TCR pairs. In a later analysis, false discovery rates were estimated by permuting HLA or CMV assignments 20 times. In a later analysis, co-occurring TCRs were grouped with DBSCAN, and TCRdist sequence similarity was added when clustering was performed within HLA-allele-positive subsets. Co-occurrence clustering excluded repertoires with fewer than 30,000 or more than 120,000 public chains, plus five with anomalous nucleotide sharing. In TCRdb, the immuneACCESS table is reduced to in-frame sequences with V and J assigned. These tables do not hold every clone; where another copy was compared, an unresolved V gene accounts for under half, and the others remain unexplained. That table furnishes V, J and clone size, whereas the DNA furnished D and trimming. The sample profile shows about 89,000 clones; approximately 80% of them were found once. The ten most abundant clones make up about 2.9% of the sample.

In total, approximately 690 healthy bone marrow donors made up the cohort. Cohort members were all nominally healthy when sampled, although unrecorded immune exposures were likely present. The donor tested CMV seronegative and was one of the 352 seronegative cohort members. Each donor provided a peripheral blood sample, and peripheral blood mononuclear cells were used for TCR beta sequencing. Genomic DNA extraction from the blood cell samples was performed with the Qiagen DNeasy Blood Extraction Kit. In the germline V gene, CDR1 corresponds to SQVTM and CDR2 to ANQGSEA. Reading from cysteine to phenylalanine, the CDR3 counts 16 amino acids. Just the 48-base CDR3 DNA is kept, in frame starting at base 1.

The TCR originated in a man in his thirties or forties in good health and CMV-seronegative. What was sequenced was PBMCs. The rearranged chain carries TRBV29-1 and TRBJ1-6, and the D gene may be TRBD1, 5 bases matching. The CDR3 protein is CRHSGGAGPRRSPLHF. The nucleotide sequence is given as TGCAGACATTCGGGAGGGGCAGGTCCGCGGCGTTCACCCCTCCACTTT.